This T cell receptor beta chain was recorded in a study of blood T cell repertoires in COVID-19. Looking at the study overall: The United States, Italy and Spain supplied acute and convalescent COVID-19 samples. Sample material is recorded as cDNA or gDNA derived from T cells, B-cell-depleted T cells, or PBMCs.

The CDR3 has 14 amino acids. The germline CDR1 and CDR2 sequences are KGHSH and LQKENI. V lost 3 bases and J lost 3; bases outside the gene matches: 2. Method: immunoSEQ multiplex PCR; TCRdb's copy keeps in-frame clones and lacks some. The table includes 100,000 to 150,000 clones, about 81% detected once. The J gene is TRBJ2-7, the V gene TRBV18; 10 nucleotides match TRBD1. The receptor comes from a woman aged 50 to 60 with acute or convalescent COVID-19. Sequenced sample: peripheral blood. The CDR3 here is CASSPGQGDYEQYF. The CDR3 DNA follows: TGTGCCAGCTCACCCGGACAGGGGGACTACGAGCAGTACTTC.